This TCR beta chain was profiled in a study of shared clonotypes between healthy human individuals. Comments on this clone: The antigen remains undetermined.

General study points: A few donors had around 5% of their naive CD4 clonotypes in common.

Terminally differentiated effector memory CD45RA+ cells were excluded from the naive CD8 cells, which were CD45RO-negative and positively selected for CCR7. Clones were read by immunoSEQ multiplex PCR, and TCRdb kept only the in-frame ones, dropping some. The data contain 1.5 million to 2.5 million clones, about 94% of them singletons. The clonotype comes from a man aged 18-30 years in good health. Sequences were obtained from naive CD8+ T cells sorted from blood.

CDR3 nucleotide sequence: TGCGCCAGCAGCCAAGTGGGGACTGGGTACGAGCAGTACTTC. Translation: CASSQVGTGYEQYF. The rearrangement uses TRBV4-3 and TRBJ2-7; D possibly corresponds to TRBD2 (6 bases). Germline assignment: CDR1 LGHNA and CDR2 YSLEER. Trimming took 1 base from V and 4 from J, leaving 11 bases between them. The CDR3 length is 14 residues.